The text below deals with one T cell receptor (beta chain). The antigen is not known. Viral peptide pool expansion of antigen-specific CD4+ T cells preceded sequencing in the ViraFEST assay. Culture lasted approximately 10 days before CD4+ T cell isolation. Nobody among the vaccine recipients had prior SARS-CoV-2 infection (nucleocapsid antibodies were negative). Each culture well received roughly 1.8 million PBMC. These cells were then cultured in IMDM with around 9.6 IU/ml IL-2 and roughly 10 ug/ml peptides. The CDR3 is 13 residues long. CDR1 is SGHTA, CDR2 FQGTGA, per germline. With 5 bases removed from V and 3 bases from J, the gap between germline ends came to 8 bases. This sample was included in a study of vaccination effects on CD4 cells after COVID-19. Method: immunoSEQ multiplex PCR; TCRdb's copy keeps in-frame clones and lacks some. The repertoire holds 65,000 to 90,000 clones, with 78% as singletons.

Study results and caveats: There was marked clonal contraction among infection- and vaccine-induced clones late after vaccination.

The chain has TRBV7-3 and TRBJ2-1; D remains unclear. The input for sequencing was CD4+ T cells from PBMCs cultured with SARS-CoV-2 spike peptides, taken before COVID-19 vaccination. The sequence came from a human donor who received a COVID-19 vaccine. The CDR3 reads CASSPGIYNEQFF. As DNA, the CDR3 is TGTGCCAGCAGCCCCGGTATCTACAATGAGCAGTTCTTC.